The 21 T cell receptor beta chains reported below all come from one sample, sequenced in a study of siplizumab effects on memory and regulatory T cells. TCRdb's table, derived via immunoSEQ multiplex PCR, lists solely in-frame clones and lacks some. Of just over 60,000 clones listed, 79% were seen once; the top ten hold roughly 0.4%. Specimen: memory CD4+ T cells sorted from blood. Receptors originate from a human donor in good health.

The chain carries TRBV9 and TRBJ2-7; 11 bases align to TRBD1. This CDR3 has 15 amino acids. V shed 4 bases, J shed 6 bases, and the junction held 9 bases outside the gene matches. Germline values: CDR1 SGDLS, CDR2 YYNGEE. The CDR3 region is CASSPHPGTGGEQYF. The CDR3 nucleotides are TGTGCCAGCAGCCCTCACCCCGGGACAGGGGGCGAGCAGTACTTC.

CDR3 coding DNA: TGTGCCAGCAGTTCGACAGGAATGAACACTGAAGCTTTCTTT. Its translation: CASSSTGMNTEAFF. The chain employs TRBV7-9 and TRBJ1-1; a weak D match, TRBD1 (6 bases). Trimming pared 6 bases from V and 0 bases from J, leaving 11 bases between. CDR1 and CDR2 (germline): SEHNR, FQNEAQ (reference sequence). CDR3 length: 14 residues.

V gene TRBV25-1 combines with J gene TRBJ2-7, with 8 bases matching TRBD1. The germline V gene encodes CDR1 MGHDK and CDR2 SYGVNS. V lost 3 bases, J lost 4 bases, and 5 bases stayed unmatched. The CDR3 sequence is 14 residues long. The CDR3: CASSDAGGLYEQYF. The CDR3 DNA follows: TGTGCCAGCAGTGACGCAGGGGGCTTATACGAGCAGTACTTC.

The rearrangement links TRBV6-1 to TRBJ2-2, with a possible D match to TRBD1 (6 bases). Germline V gene lookup returns CDR1 MNHNS and CDR2 SASEGT. Trimming stripped 2 bases from V and 4 bases from J, with 8 bases between. CDR3 length: 14 amino acids. The CDR3 DNA reads as TGTGCCAGCAGTGAACAGGGGCGCACCGGGGAGCTGTTTTTT. It yields the protein CASSEQGRTGELFF.

This clone ranks as medium-sized. The chain has TRBV6-5 and TRBJ2-1, with a tentative D call TRBD2 (6 bases). Trimming stripped 0 bases from V and 9 bases from J, with 6 bases between. CDR3 length: 12 amino acids. The germline V gene encodes CDR1 MNHEY and CDR2 SVGAGI. CDR3 region: CASSYSEGEQFF. As DNA, the CDR3 is TGTGCCAGCAGTTACTCGGAGGGTGAGCAGTTCTTC.

The rearrangement joins TRBV9 to TRBJ1-3; D unclear. V lost 0 bases to trimming and J lost 0 bases, with 4 bases between them. Germline assignment: CDR1 SGDLS and CDR2 YYNGEE. The CDR3 runs to 14 residues. CDR3 amino acids: CASSVAPSGNTIYF. CDR3 nucleotide sequence: TGTGCCAGCAGCGTAGCTCCCTCTGGAAACACCATATATTTT.

The V and J genes are TRBV7-6 and TRBJ2-1; 7 bases are a match to TRBD1. The CDR3 contains 13 residues. The junction had 6 bases not matched to a gene; V was cut back by 5 bases and J by 8 bases. Germline V CDR1 and CDR2: SGHVS, FNYEAQ. CDR3 nucleotides: TGTGCCAGCAGCCTAGACAGGGCTGATGAGCAGTTCTTC. Translation gives CASSLDRADEQFF.

This clone was picked up one time. J is TRBJ1-1 and V is TRBV14; TRBD1 is a possible D gene (5 bases). This CDR3 comprises 13 residues. CDR1 SGHDN and CDR2 FVKESK come from the germline V gene. The V end lost 1 base, the J end lost 5 bases, and 8 bases lay between the germline ends. CDR3 amino acids: CASSQAGGTEAFF. In DNA, the CDR3 is TGTGCCAGCAGCCAAGCTGGGGGTACTGAAGCTTTCTTT.

This chain links TRBV19 with TRBJ1-5; 10 bases are a match to TRBD1. V lost 10 bases and J lost 3; bases outside the gene matches: 15. CDR1 LNHDA and CDR2 SQIVND come from the germline V gene (reference sequence). The CDR3 extends over 17 amino acids. This chain's CDR3 is CATKELGQGMFNQPQHF. For the CDR3, the DNA is TGTGCCACTAAAGAACTGGGACAGGGGATGTTCAATCAGCCCCAGCATTTT. The full variable domain, rest sourced from reference TRBV19 and TRBJ1-5, is DGGITQSPKYLFRKEGQNVTLSCEQNLNHDAMYWYRQDPGQGLRLIYYSQIVNDFQKGDIAEGYSVSREKKESFPLTVTSAQKNPTAFYLCATKELGQGMFNQPQHFGDGTRLSIL.

The genes are TRBV7-9 and TRBJ2-5; 10 positions match TRBD2. V gave up 0 bases and J gave up 3 bases; unmatched junction bases: 4. The CDR3 covers 16 residues. Per the germline V gene, CDR1 is SEHNR and CDR2 is FQNEAQ (reference sequence). CDR3 protein: CASSLAVLAGKETQYF. The DNA for the CDR3 is TGTGCCAGCAGCTTAGCGGTACTAGCGGGGAAAGAGACCCAGTACTTC.

The rearrangement links TRBV5-5 to TRBJ1-2; D is unresolved. Germline CDR1 reads SGHKS; CDR2 reads YYEKEE (reference sequence). With 0 bases removed from V and 1 base from J, the gap between germline ends came to 4 bases. CDR3 length equals 13 residues. CDR3 DNA: TGTGCCAGCAGCTTGGGGGATAACTATGGCTACACCTTC. Encoded protein: CASSLGDNYGYTF. Variable domain in full (rest from reference TRBV5-5 and TRBJ1-2): DAGVTQSPTHLIKTRGQQVTLRCSPISGHKSVSWYQQVLGQGPQFIFQYYEKEERGRGNFPDRFSARQFPNYSSELNVNALLLGDSALYLCASSLGDNYGYTFGSGTRLTVV.

This chain links TRBV15 with TRBJ2-3; unclear D gene. There are 12 residues in the CDR3. Germline assignment: CDR1 LNHNV and CDR2 YYDKDF (reference sequence). The ends were cut back, 0 bases at V and 6 bases at J, with 4 bases in the middle. The CDR3 coding sequence is TGTGCCACCAGCAGAGATTCGGATACGCAGTATTTT. It specifies CATSRDSDTQYF.

The V gene is TRBV18, the J gene TRBJ2-7; D uncertain. The V end lost 0 bases, the J end lost 2 bases, and 8 bases lay between the germline ends. Germline V gene lookup returns CDR1 KGHSH and CDR2 LQKENI. The CDR3 sequence is 14 residues long. Written as DNA, the CDR3 is TGTGCCAGCTCACCACCGACGTACCCCTACGAGCAGTACTTC. This codes for CASSPPTYPYEQYF. Supplemented by reference TRBV18 and TRBJ2-7, the full variable domain reads NAGVMQNPRHLVRRRGQEARLRCSPMKGHSHVYWYRQLPEEGLKFMVYLQKENIIDESGMPKERFSAEFPKEGPSILRIQQVVRGDSAAYFCASSPPTYPYEQYFGPGTRLTVT.

The chain is built from TRBV5-1 and TRBJ2-7; no reliable D call. Deletions cut 4 bases from V and 8 bases from J, with 19 bases between. Germline V lookup: CDR1 SGHRS, CDR2 YFSETQ. This CDR3 contains 14 residues. CDR3 nucleotides: TGCGCCAGCAGCCCAACTCAGCAAATGACCCAGCAGTACTTC. It translates to CASSPTQQMTQQYF.

The CDR3 bases are TGTGCCAGCAGCTTGCGAGGGACTGGTGAAAAACTGTTTTTT. It codes for CASSLRGTGEKLFF. V gene TRBV5-6 combines with J gene TRBJ1-4, with TRBD1 as a possible D gene (5 bases). V was clipped by 1 base and J by 7 bases, with 11 bases between them. CDR1 and CDR2 (germline): SGHDT, YYEEEE. The CDR3 runs 14 residues.

A note on this clone: The identical CDR3 is also encoded by other nucleotide sequences in the sample. The CDR3 coding sequence is TGTGCCAGCAGCCAAGATAGGCCACCCCTCCACTTT. Translation: CASSQDRPPLHF. The rearrangement uses TRBV14 and TRBJ1-6; D remains unclear. Trimming took 0 bases from V and 11 from J, leaving 5 bases between them. Germline CDR1 SGHDN, CDR2 FVKESK. This CDR3 comprises 12 residues.

This clone was seen once. The chain recombines TRBV6-5 with TRBJ1-4, with 7 positions matching TRBD1. Germline V lookup: CDR1 MNHEY, CDR2 SVGAGI. The length of the CDR3 is 12 residues. V dropped 4 bases and J dropped 8; count of bases not matched to a gene: 1. The CDR3 DNA sequence: TGTGCCAGCAGTTTGACAGGGGAAAAACTGTTTTTT. This encodes CASSLTGEKLFF.

This sequence joins TRBV6-1 and TRBJ2-3, with 9 bases aligning to TRBD1. The germline V gene has CDR1 MNHNS and CDR2 SASEGT. CDR3 length equals 14 residues. Germline trimming cut 6 bases from V and 5 bases from J; bases unmatched to any gene: 6. The CDR3, as DNA: TGTGCCAGCAGACCGACAGGGGGTGAAGATACGCAGTATTTT. This codes for CASRPTGGEDTQYF.

The chain combines TRBV5-1 with TRBJ1-1; D is undetermined. Trimming stripped 2 bases from V and 0 bases from J, with 11 bases between. The CDR3 consists of 15 residues. Per the germline V gene, CDR1 is SGHRS and CDR2 is YFSETQ. The CDR3, as DNA: TGCGCCAGCAGCTTCGGGCAGACCATGAACACTGAAGCTTTCTTT. Its translation is CASSFGQTMNTEAFF.

The sample holds a few counts of this clone. The chain employs TRBV29-1 and TRBJ1-2; D might be TRBD1 (5 bases). The V end was cut by 5 bases, the J end by 8 bases, with 15 bases between. Germline lookup yields CDR1 SQVTM and CDR2 ANQGSEA. The CDR3 is 12 amino acids. The CDR3 reads CSVYGTSSGYTF. The CDR3 DNA is TGCAGCGTTTACGGGACCTCTAGCGGCTACACCTTC.

This clone was observed once. The V and J genes are TRBV7-8 and TRBJ2-1, with 7 positions matching TRBD1. The germline gives CDR1 SGHVS, CDR2 FQNEAQ. J was trimmed by 12 bases and V by 1 base; bases with no gene match: 3. The CDR3 runs to 12 residues. CDR3 region: CASSLVAGGQFF. The CDR3 coding sequence is TGTGCCAGCAGCTTAGTGGCAGGGGGGCAGTTCTTC.